What follows are 9 T cell receptor beta chains derived from one specimen sequenced in a study of identical twins. In TCRdb, the 5' RACE reads were re-called with MiXCR into one record per CDR3 protein. The sample consists of about 150,000 distinct CDR3 sequences, roughly 3.5% of them appearing once. Specimen: memory T cells sorted from blood. These receptors all stem from a man in his late teens or twenties in good health.

Ten or more counts support this clonotype. J is TRBJ2-2 and V is TRBV20-1, with D uncertain. Germline V gene sequence: CDR1 DFQATT, CDR2 SNEGSKA (reference sequence). The CDR3 runs 12 residues. V was clipped by 3 bases and J by 6 bases, with 8 bases between them. CDR3 nucleotides: TGCAGTGCTAGGCCGCCCTCCGGGGAGCTGTTTTTT. It specifies CSARPPSGELFF.

This clonotype was found many times. The genes are TRBV20-1 and TRBJ1-5; 9 positions agree with TRBD1. The germline V gene encodes CDR1 DFQATT and CDR2 SNEGSKA (reference sequence). The trim removed 0 bases at V and 4 bases at J, leaving 7 bases unmatched. This CDR3 spans 16 amino acids. The DNA of the CDR3 is TGCAGTGCTAGAGATCGCCGGACAGGGGTGAATCAGCCCCAGCATTTT. Translated, it gives CSARDRRTGVNQPQHF.

This clonotype has ten or more counts. The chain carries TRBV5-1 and TRBJ1-1; D perhaps matches TRBD1 (6 bases). V was clipped by 4 bases and J by 1 base, with 14 bases between them. The CDR3 covers 15 residues. Germline-derived CDR1 and CDR2 are SGHRS and YFSETQ. CDR3 loop: CASSPRGNGNTEAFF. The CDR3 nucleotides read TGCGCCAGCAGCCCAAGGGGGAATGGGAACACTGAAGCTTTCTTT. Combining the CDR3 with reference TRBV5-1 and TRBJ1-1 gives the whole variable domain KAGVTQTPRYLIKTRGQQVTLSCSPISGHRSVSWYQQTPGQGLQFLFEYFSETQRNKGNFPGRFSGRQFSNSRSEMNVSTLELGDSALYLCASSPRGNGNTEAFFGQGTRLTVV.

This clonotype was seen many times. This rearrangement joins TRBV20-1 to TRBJ2-1, with TRBD1 identical over 10 bases. After removal of 5 bases from V and 9 bases from J, the junction contained 7 bases not matched to a gene. CDR3 length: 13 residues. Germline-derived CDR1 and CDR2 are DFQATT and SNEGSKA (reference sequence). The CDR3 bases are TGCAGTGCTCCGACAGGGGGCCGCGGTGAGCAGTTCTTC. As protein: CSAPTGGRGEQFF.

This clonotype occurred many times. The chain is built from TRBV12-3 or TRBV12-4 and TRBJ2-2; TRBD1 matches at 7 bases. The CDR3 is 15 amino acids. V shed 5 bases, J shed 2 bases, and the junction held 5 bases outside the gene matches. The CDR3 reads CASSQGTANTGELFF. CDR3 in DNA: TGTGCCAGCAGTCAGGGGACAGCAAACACCGGGGAGCTGTTTTTT.

There are many counts of this clonotype. The V and J genes are TRBV4-2 and TRBJ2-3, with 13 positions matching TRBD2. Trimming cost V 3 bases and J 0 bases; bases outside gene matches: 12. The CDR3 contains 20 residues. Germline values: CDR1 LGHNA, CDR2 YNFKEQ. CDR3 residues: CASSQTPRGLAGVSTDTQYF. The CDR3 DNA follows: TGTGCCAGCAGCCAGACCCCAAGAGGACTAGCGGGAGTTAGCACAGATACGCAGTATTTT.

This clonotype was observed many times. The chain joins TRBV21-1 to TRBJ2-7; TRBD2 was called by the table and not checked on the DNA. TRBV21-1 counts as a pseudogene. The length of the CDR3 is 19 residues. Written as DNA, the CDR3 is TGTGCCAGCAGTTACCCCAGCCGCCTAGCGGGAGGGCCTAGGTACGAGCAGTACTTC. Amino acid sequence: CASSYPSRLAGGPRYEQYF.

This clonotype has at least ten counts. This chain connects TRBV7-6 to TRBJ1-5; TRBD1 agrees at 11 bases. V shed 3 bases, J shed 7 bases, and the junction held 2 bases outside the gene matches. The CDR3 loop spans 14 amino acids. CDR1 SGHVS and CDR2 FNYEAQ come from the germline V gene. The CDR3 reads CASSFGQGAQPQHF. The CDR3 DNA is TGTGCCAGCAGCTTCGGACAGGGGGCCCAGCCCCAGCATTTT.

This clonotype showed up many times. The CDR3 loop reads CSAPTGTSIDEQFF. DNA for the CDR3: TGCAGTGCCCCAACCGGGACTAGCATCGATGAGCAGTTCTTC. The chain couples TRBV20-1 to TRBJ2-1; 9 bases are shared with TRBD2. Germline CDR1 and CDR2: DFQATT and SNEGSKA (reference sequence). The length of the CDR3 is 14 residues. V gave up 6 bases and J gave up 8 bases; unmatched junction bases: 11.